The 24 T cell receptor beta chains given below trace back to one sample, sequenced in a study of cytomegalovirus exposure and HLA in healthy donors. It was with 60 Vbeta and 13 Jbeta primers that the PCR ran. Produced via immunoSEQ multiplex PCR; TCRdb's table is partial and in-frame only. This table has almost 200,000 clones, 65% to 90% appearing once. Sequenced material: PBMCs. Source of these receptors: a woman aged 45-65 years in good health and CMV-seronegative.

This chain connects TRBV28 to TRBJ1-1, with unresolved D. There are 12 residues in the CDR3. Germline CDR1 MDHEN, CDR2 SYDVKM. V was shortened by 1 base and J by 8 bases, with 8 bases between the two germline ends. CDR3 DNA sequence: TGTGCCAGCAGTTTATACAGAGAAGAAGCTTTCTTT. Amino acid sequence: CASSLYREEAFF.

The chain is built from TRBV6-1 and TRBJ2-3; D is undetermined. This CDR3 is built from 14 residues. Trimming removed 3 bases at V and 0 bases at J, with 7 bases between. CDR1 and CDR2 (germline): MNHNS, SASEGT. CDR3 bases: TGTGCCAGCAGTGAGAGGTGGAGCACAGATACGCAGTATTTT. Encoded protein: CASSERWSTDTQYF.

The rearrangement uses TRBV6-5 and TRBJ1-2; D is unclear. CDR3 length: 13 amino acids. V dropped 5 bases and J dropped 3 bases, with 10 bases sitting between them. From germline, CDR1 is MNHEY and CDR2 SVGAGI. The CDR3 DNA is TGTGCCAGCAGTCTACGGGAGGACTATGGCTACACCTTC. As protein: CASSLREDYGYTF.

The chain joins TRBV7-9 to TRBJ1-2, with 7 bases aligning to TRBD1. CDR1 SEHNR and CDR2 FQNEAQ come from the germline V gene (reference sequence). CDR3 length equals 13 residues. The V segment lost 0 bases and the J segment 8 bases; nucleotides outside the gene matches: 3. DNA for the CDR3: TGTGCCAGCAGCTTAGCGACAGGGCAAGGCTACACCTTC. It codes for CASSLATGQGYTF.

V gene TRBV14 combines with J gene TRBJ1-1; D remains unclear. Trimming shortened V by 0 bases and J by 0 bases, and 20 bases separated the two germline ends. The CDR3 has 19 amino acids. Germline V gives CDR1 SGHDN, CDR2 FVKESK. The CDR3: CASSQDRPGYLVMNTEAFF. The CDR3 DNA sequence: TGTGCCAGCAGCCAAGATCGGCCGGGGTACCTCGTCATGAACACTGAAGCTTTCTTT.

This chain links TRBV6-1 with TRBJ2-5; unclear D gene. CDR1 is MNHNS and CDR2 is SASEGT in the germline V gene. The germline V and J ends were trimmed by 6 bases and 5 bases, with 7 bases remaining between them. The CDR3 extends over 11 amino acids. The CDR3: CASSFQETQYF. The DNA of the CDR3 is TGTGCCAGCAGCTTCCAGGAGACCCAGTACTTC.

This chain joins TRBV4-3 and TRBJ2-5, with D perhaps TRBD1 (7 bases). With 4 bases removed from V and 4 bases from J, the gap between germline ends came to 16 bases. Germline CDR1 LGHNA, CDR2 YSLEER. The CDR3 is 15 residues long. The CDR3 reads CASSRAQGGGETQYF. The DNA for the CDR3 is TGCGCCAGCAGCCGAGCGCAGGGGGGCGGAGAGACCCAGTACTTC.

The table lists this clone with a count of one. The junction departs from germline at one end; a sequencing error may be responsible. The chain carries TRBV7-9 and TRBJ2-1; D might be TRBD2 (6 bases). Germline CDR1 is SEHNR and CDR2 is FQNEAQ (reference sequence). The CDR3 is 15 amino acids. This chain's CDR3 is CSSSLSEGSYNEQFF. The CDR3 DNA sequence: TGTTCCAGCAGCTTATCGGAGGGTTCCTACAATGAGCAGTTCTTC.

This chain uses TRBV30 with TRBJ1-2; D possibly corresponds to TRBD1 (5 bases). The CDR3 consists of 15 residues. V shed 0 bases and J shed 0 bases, with 11 bases lying between them. Germline values: CDR1 GTSNPN, CDR2 SVGIG (reference sequence). The CDR3 spells CAWSVATGSNYGYTF. CDR3 coding DNA: TGTGCCTGGAGTGTGGCCACAGGTTCTAACTATGGCTACACCTTC.

This clone was recorded once. The chain combines TRBV19 with TRBJ1-3; D call uncertain. The CDR3 spans 14 residues. Germline V gene sequence: CDR1 LNHDA, CDR2 SQIVND (reference sequence). Trimming cost V 6 bases and J 0 bases, with 9 bases left between them. The CDR3 DNA follows: TGTGCCAGTAGCCCGGTAGCCTCTGGAAACACCATATATTTT. It is translated as CASSPVASGNTIYF.

The chain employs TRBV5-4 and TRBJ1-2, with a tentative D call TRBD1 (5 bases). Germline V gene lookup returns CDR1 SGHNT and CDR2 YYREEE (reference sequence). The CDR3 covers 13 residues. The V end was cut by 4 bases, the J end by 8 bases, with 15 bases between. The DNA for the CDR3 is TGTGCCAGCAGCGTACTCCAGGGTTACGGCTACACCTTC. This encodes CASSVLQGYGYTF.

The chain has TRBV13 and TRBJ2-7, with 10 bases lining up with TRBD2. Germline CDR1 and CDR2: PRHDT and FYEKMQ (reference sequence). Trimming at V came to 2 bases and at J to 3 bases, leaving 7 bases not matched to a gene. This CDR3 contains 16 residues. The CDR3 is CASSLYSGGRDYEQYF. DNA for the CDR3: TGTGCCAGCAGCTTATATAGCGGGGGGCGTGACTACGAGCAGTACTTC.

V and J are TRBV6-1 and TRBJ1-1; D is possibly TRBD1 (5 bases). The V gene's germline CDR1 is MNHNS and CDR2 SASEGT. V was trimmed by 1 base and J by 14 bases, leaving 11 bases between them. This CDR3 contains 11 residues. The CDR3 region has the DNA TGTGCCAGCAGTGAAGAAGGGGCAGAATTCTTT. As protein: CASSEEGAEFF.

The CDR3 nucleotides read TGCGCCAGCAGCCATGGGGGACTCGGGCCCCAGCATTTT. Encoded protein: CASSHGGLGPQHF. The genes are TRBV4-1 and TRBJ1-5; D is perhaps TRBD1 (5 bases). The germline gives CDR1 MGHRA, CDR2 YSYEKL. V gave up 3 bases and J gave up 9 bases, with 12 bases separating them. CDR3 length: 13 residues.

The chain carries TRBV2 and TRBJ2-2; 8 bases map to TRBD2. The CDR3 is 16 amino acids. Trimming cost V 8 bases and J 4 bases; bases outside gene matches: 12. Germline V gives CDR1 SNHLY, CDR2 FYNNEI. CDR3 protein: CASFDPGTRSTGELFF. The CDR3 coding sequence is TGTGCCAGCTTCGACCCCGGGACTAGAAGCACCGGGGAGCTGTTTTTT. Using reference TRBV2 and TRBJ2-2 for the parts outside the CDR3, the full variable domain is EPEVTQTPSHQVTQMGQEVILRCVPISNHLYFYWYRQILGQKVEFLVSFYNNEISEKSEIFDDQFSVERPDGSNFTLKIRSTKLEDSAMYFCASFDPGTRSTGELFFGEGSRLTVL.

The V gene is TRBV7-2, the J gene TRBJ1-5; 7 bases agree with TRBD1. This CDR3 contains 14 residues. The ends lost 6 bases at V and 1 base at J; junction bases unmatched: 3. The germline gives CDR1 SGHTA, CDR2 FQGNSA. The CDR3 is CASRGDSSNQPQHF. The CDR3 DNA reads as TGTGCCAGCAGGGGGGACAGCAGCAATCAGCCCCAGCATTTT.

The chain employs TRBV11-2 and TRBJ2-7, with 10 bases matching TRBD2. The CDR3 has 16 amino acids. Germline CDR1 reads SGHAT; CDR2 reads FQNNGV. The ends lost 1 base at V and 7 bases at J; junction bases unmatched: 10. In nucleotides, the CDR3 is TGTGCCAGCAGCTTAGTTTTGCTAGCGGGAGCGGAGGAGCAGTACTTC. It yields the protein CASSLVLLAGAEEQYF.

The chain is built from TRBV29-1 and TRBJ1-4; 7 nucleotides agree with TRBD1. Trimming took 7 bases from V and 8 from J; bases not matched to a gene: 10. Germline CDR1 is SQVTM and CDR2 is ANQGSEA. The CDR3 runs to 13 residues. CDR3 nucleotide sequence: TGCAGCGCCCGGGACAGAGGTGGGGAAAAACTGTTTTTT. This translates into CSARDRGGEKLFF. Combining the CDR3 with reference TRBV29-1 and TRBJ1-4 gives the whole variable domain SAVISQKPSRDICQRGTSLTIQCQVDSQVTMMFWYRQQPGQSLTLIATANQGSEATYESGFVIDKFPISRPNLTFSTLTVSNMSPEDSSIYLCSARDRGGEKLFFGSGTQLSVL.

This clone appeared a few times. The chain has TRBV6-5 and TRBJ1-2; 11 nucleotides match TRBD1. The germline gives CDR1 MNHEY, CDR2 SVGAGI. V was pared by 3 bases and J by 7 bases, with 7 bases of the junction left unmatched. The CDR3 loop spans 15 amino acids. For the CDR3, the DNA is TGTGCCAGCAGTTATTCGGGGACAGGGGGAGGTGGCTACACCTTC. Translated: CASSYSGTGGGGYTF.

The V and J genes are TRBV4-2 and TRBJ2-3, with 12 bases identical to TRBD1. Germline values: CDR1 LGHNA, CDR2 YNFKEQ. V lost 1 base to trimming and J lost 14 bases; unmatched junction nucleotides: 10. CDR3 length: 15 residues. CDR3 protein: CASSQAGTGGCGVYF. CDR3 in DNA: TGTGCCAGCAGCCAAGCCGGGACAGGGGGCTGCGGGGTGTATTTT.

The chain links TRBV12-5 to TRBJ1-1; TRBD1 is a possible D gene (5 bases). The CDR3 runs 13 residues. Germline V CDR1 and CDR2: LGHNT, FRNRAP. V lost 1 base and J lost 7, with 10 bases in between. CDR3 in amino acids: CASGLERGLEAFF. CDR3 nucleotides: TGTGCTAGTGGTTTGGAAAGGGGACTTGAAGCTTTCTTT. The whole variable domain, remainder taken from reference TRBV12-5 and TRBJ1-1, is DARVTQTPRHKVTEMGQEVTMRCQPILGHNTVFWYRQTMMQGLELLAYFRNRAPLDDSGMPKDRFSAEMPDATLATLKIQPSEPRDSAVYFCASGLERGLEAFFGQGTRLTVV.

The gene calls are TRBV28 and TRBJ2-2; 15 bases are shared with TRBD2. CDR3 length equals 19 residues. CDR1 is MDHEN, CDR2 SYDVKM, per germline. V dropped 5 bases and J dropped 6; count of bases not matched to a gene: 13. DNA of the CDR3: TGTGCCAGCAGTCCAGTTAGGACTAGCGGGAGGGCCAGGGCCGGGGAGCTGTTTTTT. Translation gives CASSPVRTSGRARAGELFF.

This chain links TRBV28 with TRBJ2-2; 9 nucleotides line up with TRBD2. Germline assignment: CDR1 MDHEN and CDR2 SYDVKM. CDR3 size: 12 residues. CDR3 nucleotide sequence: TGTGGGACTAGCGAATACACCGGGGAGCTGTTTTTT. It yields the protein CGTSEYTGELFF.

The CDR3 loop reads CAWSVGGAVTEAFF. The CDR3 nucleotides are TGTGCCTGGAGTGTTGGGGGCGCGGTCACTGAAGCTTTCTTT. This chain uses TRBV30 with TRBJ1-1, with D maybe TRBD1 (6 bases). The CDR3 length is 14 residues. CDR1 and CDR2 from the germline V gene are GTSNPN and SVGIG (reference sequence). V lost 0 bases and J 4 bases, leaving 12 bases between the germline ends.